This T cell receptor beta chain was captured in a study of OX40 agonist ivuxolimab in advanced cancers. Study details: Three patients responded partially, comprising one with hepatocellular carcinoma and two with cutaneous melanoma. Study findings and constraints: The study did not work out the antigen specificity of the expanded peripheral T cells. Expanded clones tended on average to be more numerous among CD8+ T cells than CD4+. Blood T cells, both CD4+ and CD8+, expanded clonally by week 6 at 0.1 to 3.0 mg/kg.

Note on this clone: The antigen remains undetermined.

Only in-frame clones appear in the TCRdb table, and some are missing; sequencing was by immunoSEQ multiplex PCR. The sample has approximately 120,000 clones, 85% to 95% seen once. The sample in question was CD4+ or CD8+ T cells sorted from blood, obtained in a trial of the OX40 agonist ivuxolimab. This receptor was identified in an adult with an advanced solid tumor such as melanoma, head and neck, liver or kidney cancer.

As DNA, the CDR3 is TGTGCCAGCAGCCCTGACCCGGACAGCTACGAGCAGTACTTC. It yields the protein CASSPDPDSYEQYF. The rearrangement uses TRBV9 and TRBJ2-5; TRBD1 might be the D (6 bases). The J call may not be correct, given that the DNA end is closer to TRBJ2-7. This CDR3 is built from 14 residues. Germline V gives CDR1 SGDLS, CDR2 YYNGEE.